This T cell receptor beta chain was obtained from a study of T cell changes during pregnancy in multiple sclerosis. TCRdb keeps only in-frame clones here, not all; method: immunoSEQ multiplex PCR. The repertoire consists of more than 45,000 clones, with approximately 88% occurring once and the leading ten covering around 1.2%. Germline values: CDR1 SGHTA, CDR2 FQGNSA. The length of the CDR3 is 15 residues. The V gene lost 2 bases and the J gene lost 3 bases, with 12 bases spanning the gap. Sequenced here: CD4+ T cells from peripheral blood mononuclear cells, sampled in the second trimester of pregnancy. The chain recombines TRBV7-2 with TRBJ2-3; weak D call: TRBD2 (6 bases). The sequence was collected from a female donor with multiple sclerosis, enrolled in a pregnancy study. The CDR3 coding sequence is TGTGCCAGCAGCTTACGGGGGAAGGTAACAGATACGCAGTATTTT. Encoded protein: CASSLRGKVTDTQYF. Filled out from reference TRBV7-2 and TRBJ2-3, the complete variable domain reads GAGVSQSPSNKVTEKGKDVELRCDPISGHTALYWYRQSLGQGLEFLIYFQGNSAPDKSGLPSDRFSAERTGGSVSTLTIQRTQQEDSAVYLCASSLRGKVTDTQYFGPGTRLTVL.